Listed below are T cell receptor beta chains from one sample, sequenced in a study of cytomegalovirus exposure and HLA in healthy donors. Clones were read by immunoSEQ multiplex PCR, and TCRdb kept only the in-frame ones, dropping some. The table includes over 150,000 clones, about 85% detected once. The sample was PBMCs. These receptors all stem from a man aged 18 to 30 in good health and CMV-seropositive. CDR3s include the opening cysteine and the closing phenylalanine or tryptophan. The order of the fields is CDR3 length, J gene, D gene, V gene, CDR3 DNA, CDR3 protein. The D gene is left open where the match is weak.

15,TRBJ1-1,TRBD1,TRBV5-6,TGTGCCAGCAGCTTGGTATCCAGGGGGCTCACTGAAGCTTTCTTT,CASSLVSRGLTEAFF
11,TRBJ2-7,-,TRBV20-1,TGCAGCATAGAGCAACGCTCCGAGCAGTACTTC,CSIEQRSEQYF
14,TRBJ2-7,TRBD1,TRBV30,TGTGCCTGGAGTATCGGGACAGGGACCTACGAGCAGTACTTC,CAWSIGTGTYEQYF
17,TRBJ2-7,TRBD2,TRBV28,TGTGCCAGCAGTTTATTGGGACTAGCGGGAGGCACCTACGAGCAGTACTTC,CASSLLGLAGGTYEQYF
14,TRBJ2-3,TRBD2,TRBV6-4,TGTGCCAGCAGTGACCGGGGGGGCACAGATACGCAGTATTTT,CASSDRGGTDTQYF
14,TRBJ2-1,-,TRBV10-3,TGTGCCATCCGTCCCGGTACGACGGGCAATGAGCAGTTCTTC,CAIRPGTTGNEQFF
15,TRBJ1-1,TRBD1,TRBV11-3,TGTGCCAGCAGCTTATTAGACAGGGGGAACACTGAAGCTTTCTTT,CASSLLDRGNTEAFF
16,TRBJ2-1,-,TRBV21-1,TGTGCCAGCAGCAGGGACCCGGGACAGGGTCGGAATGAGCAGTTCTTC,CASSRDPGQGRNEQFF
12,TRBJ2-1,-,TRBV7-3,TGTGCCAGCAGCTCGGACAGTTATGAGCAGTTCTTC,CASSSDSYEQFF
13,TRBJ2-7,TRBD2,TRBV2,TGTGCCAGCAGTCTAGAGCGGGATTACGAGCAGTACTTC,CASSLERDYEQYF